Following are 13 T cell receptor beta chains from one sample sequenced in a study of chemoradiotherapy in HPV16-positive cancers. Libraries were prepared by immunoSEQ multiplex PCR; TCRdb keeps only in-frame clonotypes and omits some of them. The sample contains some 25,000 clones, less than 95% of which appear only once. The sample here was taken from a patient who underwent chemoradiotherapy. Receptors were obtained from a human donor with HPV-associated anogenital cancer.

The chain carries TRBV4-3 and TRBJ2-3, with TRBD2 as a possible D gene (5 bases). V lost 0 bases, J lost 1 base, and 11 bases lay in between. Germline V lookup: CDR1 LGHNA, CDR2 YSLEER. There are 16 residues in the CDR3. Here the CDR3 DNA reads TGCGCCAGCAGCCAAGACTTGGCACTAGGCACAGATACGCAGTATTTT. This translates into CASSQDLALGTDTQYF.

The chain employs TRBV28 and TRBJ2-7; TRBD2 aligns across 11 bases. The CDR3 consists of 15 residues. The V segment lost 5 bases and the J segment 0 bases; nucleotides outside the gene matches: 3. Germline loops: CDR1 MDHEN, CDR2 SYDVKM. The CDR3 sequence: CASSIAGGLSYEQYF. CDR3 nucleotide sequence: TGTGCCAGCAGTATAGCGGGGGGGCTCTCCTACGAGCAGTACTTC. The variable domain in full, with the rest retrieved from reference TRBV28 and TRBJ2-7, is DVKVTQSSRYLVKRTGEKVFLECVQDMDHENMFWYRQDPGLGLRLIYFSYDVKMKEKGDIPEGYSVSREKKERFSLILESASTNQTSMYLCASSIAGGLSYEQYFGPGTRLTVT.

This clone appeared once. CDR3 nucleotides: TGCAGCGCTGTCCGGGACAGGTCTCAGTACTTC. Protein: CSAVRDRSQYF. The gene calls are TRBV29-1 and TRBJ2-7; 8 bases are a match to TRBD1. Trimming removed 7 bases from V and 10 bases from J; junction bases left unmatched: 9. The CDR3 runs 11 residues. CDR1 and CDR2 from the germline V gene are SQVTM and ANQGSEA.

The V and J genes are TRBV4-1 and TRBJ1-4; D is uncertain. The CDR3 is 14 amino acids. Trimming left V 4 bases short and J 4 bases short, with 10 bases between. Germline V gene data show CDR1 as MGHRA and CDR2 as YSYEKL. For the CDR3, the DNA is TGCGCCAGCAGCCCCCGGGGAATTAATGAAAAACTGTTTTTT. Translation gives CASSPRGINEKLFF.

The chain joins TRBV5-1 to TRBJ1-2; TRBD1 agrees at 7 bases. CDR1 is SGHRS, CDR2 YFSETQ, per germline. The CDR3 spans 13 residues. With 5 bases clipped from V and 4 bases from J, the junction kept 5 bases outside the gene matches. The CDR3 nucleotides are TGCGCCAGCAGACCTGGGACAGTCTATGGCTACACCTTC. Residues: CASRPGTVYGYTF.

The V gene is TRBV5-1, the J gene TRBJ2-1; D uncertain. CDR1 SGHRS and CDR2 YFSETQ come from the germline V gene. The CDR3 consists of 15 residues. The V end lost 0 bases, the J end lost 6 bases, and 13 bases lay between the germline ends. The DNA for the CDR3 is TGCGCCAGCAGCTTGGAAGGAAACCTCCCCAATGAGCAGTTCTTC. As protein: CASSLEGNLPNEQFF.

CDR3 sequence reads: CASSTTSGGIDEQFF. The CDR3 bases are TGTGCCAGCTCAACGACTAGCGGGGGGATCGATGAGCAGTTCTTC. The chain has TRBV18 and TRBJ2-1; 13 bases fit TRBD2. CDR1 is KGHSH, CDR2 LQKENI, per germline. The CDR3 runs to 15 residues. The V gene end was trimmed by 5 bases and the J gene end by 8 bases; junction bases not matched to a gene: 6. Using reference TRBV18 and TRBJ2-1 for the parts outside the CDR3, the full variable domain is NAGVMQNPRHLVRRRGQEARLRCSPMKGHSHVYWYRQLPEEGLKFMVYLQKENIIDESGMPKERFSAEFPKEGPSILRIQQVVRGDSAAYFCASSTTSGGIDEQFFGPGTRLTVL.

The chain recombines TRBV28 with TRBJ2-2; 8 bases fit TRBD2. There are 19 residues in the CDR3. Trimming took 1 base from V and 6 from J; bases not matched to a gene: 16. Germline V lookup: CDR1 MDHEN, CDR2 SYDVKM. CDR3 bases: TGTGCCAGCAGTTTATATACCCCGGGAGGGATTCGAGTTGCCGGGGAGCTGTTTTTT. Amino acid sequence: CASSLYTPGGIRVAGELFF.

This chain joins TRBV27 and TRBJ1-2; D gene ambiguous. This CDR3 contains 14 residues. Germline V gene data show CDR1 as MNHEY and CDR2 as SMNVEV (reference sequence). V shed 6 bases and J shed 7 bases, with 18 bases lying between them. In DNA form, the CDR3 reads TGTGCCAGCAGCCCGTCCGGGTGGGCCGGTGGCTACACCTTC. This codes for CASSPSGWAGGYTF.

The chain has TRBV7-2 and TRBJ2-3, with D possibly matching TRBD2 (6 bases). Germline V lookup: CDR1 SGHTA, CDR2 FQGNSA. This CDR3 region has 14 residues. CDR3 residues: CAIADVISTDTQYF. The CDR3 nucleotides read TGTGCGATAGCGGACGTTATAAGCACAGATACGCAGTATTTT.

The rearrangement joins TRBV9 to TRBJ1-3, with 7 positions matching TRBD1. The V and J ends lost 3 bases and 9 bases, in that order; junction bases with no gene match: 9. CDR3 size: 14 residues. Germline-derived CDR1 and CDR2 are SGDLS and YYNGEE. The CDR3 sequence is CASSERTGYGTIYF. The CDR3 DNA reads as TGTGCCAGCAGCGAGAGGACAGGTTATGGCACCATATATTTT.

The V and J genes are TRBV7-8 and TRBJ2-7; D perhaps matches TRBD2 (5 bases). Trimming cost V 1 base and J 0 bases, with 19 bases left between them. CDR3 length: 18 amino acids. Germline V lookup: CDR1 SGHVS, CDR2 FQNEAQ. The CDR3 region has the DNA TGTGCCAGCAGCTTAGTGGGAGCGGCAAGAGGGCCCTCCTACGAGCAGTACTTC. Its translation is CASSLVGAARGPSYEQYF.

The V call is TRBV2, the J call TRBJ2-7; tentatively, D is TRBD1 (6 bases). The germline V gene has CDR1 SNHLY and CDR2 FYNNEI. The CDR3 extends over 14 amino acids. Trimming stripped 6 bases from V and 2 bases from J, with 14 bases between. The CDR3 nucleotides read TGTGCCAGCAGGGTACAGGGCTCTACCTACGAGCAGTACTTC. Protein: CASRVQGSTYEQYF. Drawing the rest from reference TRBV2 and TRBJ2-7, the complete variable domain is EPEVTQTPSHQVTQMGQEVILRCVPISNHLYFYWYRQILGQKVEFLVSFYNNEISEKSEIFDDQFSVERPDGSNFTLKIRSTKLEDSAMYFCASRVQGSTYEQYFGPGTRLTVT.